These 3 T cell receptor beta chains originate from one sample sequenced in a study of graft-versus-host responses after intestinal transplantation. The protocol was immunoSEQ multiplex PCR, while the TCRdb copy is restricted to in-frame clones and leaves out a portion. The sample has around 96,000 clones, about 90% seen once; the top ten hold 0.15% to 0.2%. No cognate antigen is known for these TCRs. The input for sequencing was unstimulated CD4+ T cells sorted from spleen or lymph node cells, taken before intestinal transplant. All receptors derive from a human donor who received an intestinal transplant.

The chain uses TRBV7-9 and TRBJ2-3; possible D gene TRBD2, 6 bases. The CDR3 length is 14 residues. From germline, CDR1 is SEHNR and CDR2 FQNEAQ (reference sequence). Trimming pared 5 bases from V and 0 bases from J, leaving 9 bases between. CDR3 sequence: CASSPSGSTDTQYF. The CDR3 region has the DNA TGTGCCAGCAGCCCAAGCGGGAGCACAGATACGCAGTATTTT.

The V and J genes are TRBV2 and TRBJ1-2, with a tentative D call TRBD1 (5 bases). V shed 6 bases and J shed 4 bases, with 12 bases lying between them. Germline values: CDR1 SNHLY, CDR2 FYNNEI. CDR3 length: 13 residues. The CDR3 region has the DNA TGTGCCAGCAGACGCGACAGTGTCTATGGCTACACCTTC. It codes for CASRRDSVYGYTF.

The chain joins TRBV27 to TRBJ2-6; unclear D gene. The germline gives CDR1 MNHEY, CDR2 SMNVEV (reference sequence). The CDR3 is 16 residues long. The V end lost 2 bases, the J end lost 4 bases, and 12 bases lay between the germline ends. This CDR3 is CASSLKFLTGANVLTF. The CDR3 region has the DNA TGTGCCAGCAGTTTAAAATTCCTTACAGGGGCCAACGTCCTGACTTTC.